These 10 T cell receptor beta chains were sequenced from one sample in a study of shared clonotypes between healthy human individuals. The data were produced by immunoSEQ multiplex PCR, yet TCRdb's version contains in-frame clones alone and is incomplete. The repertoire consists of 2 million to 2.5 million clones, with under 97% occurring once and the leading ten covering roughly 0.13%. The sequenced sample was naive CD4+ T cells sorted from blood. Noted subset: CD45RA+ positively selected. These receptors all come from a man aged 18 to 29 in good health.

This chain links TRBV6-1 with TRBJ2-7; 8 bases map to TRBD1. CDR1 is MNHNS and CDR2 is SASEGT in the germline V gene. The trim removed 5 bases at V and 4 bases at J, leaving 4 bases unmatched. CDR3 length: 13 residues. The CDR3 region has the DNA TGTGCCAGCAGTAGGACAGGGCTGTACGAGCAGTACTTC. This encodes CASSRTGLYEQYF.

The chain couples TRBV10-3 to TRBJ1-6; possibly TRBD1 for D (5 bases). The CDR3 sequence is 15 residues long. Germline loops: CDR1 ENHRY, CDR2 SYGVKD. Trimming left V 2 bases short and J 5 bases short, with 10 bases between. The CDR3 region has the DNA TGTGCCATCAGTGAGAGGGACCGTGATAATTCACCCCTCCACTTT. This sequence encodes CAISERDRDNSPLHF.

The chain carries TRBV2 and TRBJ2-7, with TRBD1 as a possible D gene (5 bases). This CDR3 spans 16 amino acids. V was trimmed by 5 bases and J by 4 bases, leaving 21 bases between them. CDR1 is SNHLY, CDR2 FYNNEI, per germline. In nucleotides, the CDR3 is TGTGCCAGCAGTAGGGGTGATCCCCTTAACTCTTACGAGCAGTACTTC. This sequence encodes CASSRGDPLNSYEQYF.

The V gene is TRBV5-1, the J gene TRBJ1-3; perhaps TRBD1 as D (5 bases). V lost 4 bases, J lost 0 bases, and 11 bases lay in between. The CDR3 totals 15 residues. Germline-derived CDR1 and CDR2 are SGHRS and YFSETQ. CDR3 residues: CASSTGPISGNTIYF. As DNA, the CDR3 is TGCGCCAGCAGCACGGGACCGATCTCTGGAAACACCATATATTTT. The whole variable domain, filled in from reference TRBV5-1 and TRBJ1-3, reads KAGVTQTPRYLIKTRGQQVTLSCSPISGHRSVSWYQQTPGQGLQFLFEYFSETQRNKGNFPGRFSGRQFSNSRSEMNVSTLELGDSALYLCASSTGPISGNTIYFGEGSWLTVV.

Points on this clone: Within the sample, other DNA sequences also encode this same CDR3. V and J are TRBV5-1 and TRBJ2-3; D may be TRBD1 (5 bases). The CDR3 consists of 15 residues. Germline V gene data show CDR1 as SGHRS and CDR2 as YFSETQ. V lost 0 bases and J 0 bases, leaving 8 bases between the germline ends. This CDR3 reads CASSLEGVSTDTQYF. The CDR3 DNA sequence: TGCGCCAGCAGCTTGGAAGGGGTTAGCACAGATACGCAGTATTTT.

The rearrangement joins TRBV6-6 to TRBJ1-3, with 9 bases matching TRBD1. V gave up 2 bases and J gave up 2 bases; unmatched junction bases: 4. The CDR3 runs to 16 residues. Germline CDR1 MNHNY, CDR2 SVGAGI (reference sequence). Here the CDR3 reads CASSYADRGTGNTIYF. The DNA of the CDR3 is TGTGCCAGCAGTTACGCCGACAGGGGGACTGGAAACACCATATATTTT.

V and J are TRBV4-1 and TRBJ1-4; D may be TRBD1 (5 bases). Trimming shortened V by 4 bases and J by 3 bases, and 18 bases separated the two germline ends. CDR3 length equals 17 residues. CDR1 is MGHRA, CDR2 YSYEKL, per germline. The DNA of the CDR3 is TGCGCCAGCAGCCCCGGCGGCGGGGGGAGTGCTAATGAAAAACTGTTTTTT. Encoded protein: CASSPGGGGSANEKLFF.

This rearrangement joins TRBV6-1 to TRBJ1-5; 9 nucleotides agree with TRBD1. The CDR3 sequence is 14 residues long. Looked up from germline, CDR1 is MNHNS and CDR2 is SASEGT. The trim removed 6 bases at V and 7 bases at J, leaving 7 bases unmatched. Here the CDR3 reads CASSERQGGQPQHF. CDR3 coding DNA: TGTGCCAGCAGCGAACGACAGGGGGGGCAGCCCCAGCATTTT.

Comment on this clone: The identical CDR3 is also encoded by other nucleotide sequences in the sample. The rearrangement links TRBV18 to TRBJ2-1; D remains ambiguous. The CDR3 contains 12 residues. From germline, CDR1 is KGHSH and CDR2 LQKENI. The V and J ends lost 6 bases and 9 bases respectively, with 12 bases between them. The CDR3 here is CASSPLVPEQFF. The CDR3 DNA follows: TGTGCCAGCTCGCCCCTAGTACCTGAGCAGTTCTTC.

On this clone itself: The conserved closing phenylalanine or tryptophan is absent in this CDR3, likely reflecting a read error. This chain links TRBV28 with TRBJ1-2; 9 bases are a match to TRBD1. This CDR3 is built from 13 residues. V was pared by 6 bases and J by 5 bases, with 4 bases of the junction left unmatched. Germline values: CDR1 MDHEN, CDR2 SYDVKM. The CDR3 spells CASRGTGIYGYTI. The CDR3 DNA follows: TGTGCCAGCAGGGGGACAGGGATATATGGCTACACCATC.